The 28 T cell receptor beta chains below all came from one sample that was sequenced in a study of T-cell memory formation after mild COVID-19. MiXCR, applied by TCRdb to the 5' RACE reads, yields one record per CDR3 protein. The sample holds fewer than 250,000 distinct CDR3 sequences; approximately 20% are singletons and the top ten take 2.4%. Sequencing was performed on PBMCs or a T cell subset sorted from them (not recorded which). The receptors here all came from an adult woman who had mild COVID-19 (a few samples of this study predate the infection). Cell type and time point are not known.

The gene calls are TRBV20-1 and TRBJ1-1; TRBD1 agrees at 7 bases. Germline assignment: CDR1 DFQATT and CDR2 SNEGSKA (reference sequence). CDR3 length: 15 residues. V trimming: 1 base; J trimming: 7 bases; junction bases outside the gene matches: 12. The CDR3 sequence: CSARVRRQGIGEAFF. The CDR3, as DNA: TGCAGTGCTAGAGTACGACGACAGGGCATCGGTGAAGCTTTCTTT.

This clonotype has a handful of counts. The rearrangement uses TRBV5-1 and TRBJ2-7; no clear D. The V end lost 4 bases, the J end lost 6 bases, and 14 bases lay between the germline ends. The V gene's germline CDR1 is SGHRS and CDR2 YFSETQ. The CDR3 loop spans 13 amino acids. CDR3 bases: TGCGCCAGCAGCATGGCCCTCTCCGCCGAGCAGTACTTC. Its protein product is CASSMALSAEQYF. Full variable domain (remainder filled in from reference TRBV5-1 and TRBJ2-7): KAGVTQTPRYLIKTRGQQVTLSCSPISGHRSVSWYQQTPGQGLQFLFEYFSETQRNKGNFPGRFSGRQFSNSRSEMNVSTLELGDSALYLCASSMALSAEQYFGPGTRLTVT.

This clonotype was picked up many times. The rearrangement joins TRBV12-3 or TRBV12-4 to TRBJ2-7; no clear D. The CDR3 has 9 amino acids. Trimming took 4 bases from V and 5 from J, leaving 0 bases between them. This CDR3 reads CASSYEQYF. CDR3 DNA: TGTGCCAGCAGTTACGAGCAGTACTTC.

The chain recombines TRBV2 with TRBJ2-7; maybe TRBD1 (6 bases). Germline loops: CDR1 SNHLY, CDR2 FYNNEI. CDR3 length equals 14 residues. V shed 6 bases and J shed 0 bases, with 12 bases lying between them. The CDR3 bases are TGTGCCAGCAGACAGGGACGGAGCTCCTACGAGCAGTACTTC. This translates into CASRQGRSSYEQYF.

The sample holds many counts of this clonotype. The V gene is TRBV6-6, the J gene TRBJ2-5; D may match TRBD1 or TRBD2 (5 bases each). Germline lookup yields CDR1 MNHNY and CDR2 SVGAGI (reference sequence). The CDR3 has 13 amino acids. The germline V and J ends were trimmed by 6 bases and 4 bases, with 12 bases remaining between them. The CDR3 DNA follows: TGTGCCAGCAGGACCGGGGCCCGAGAGACCCAGTACTTC. This codes for CASRTGARETQYF.

The chain combines TRBV18 with TRBJ2-3; TRBD2 might be the D (6 bases). Germline V lookup: CDR1 KGHSH, CDR2 LQKENI. This CDR3 has 15 residues. With 3 bases removed from V and 0 bases from J, the gap between germline ends came to 10 bases. The CDR3 loop reads CASSPDYLSTDTQYF. The CDR3 DNA follows: TGTGCCAGCTCACCGGACTATCTTAGCACAGATACGCAGTATTTT.

This clonotype has a handful of counts. This chain uses TRBV24-1 with TRBJ2-1; 11 bases agree with TRBD2. The CDR3 runs 16 residues. The V gene end was trimmed by 3 bases and the J gene end by 4 bases; junction bases not matched to a gene: 4. The germline V gene encodes CDR1 KGHDR and CDR2 SFDVKD. This CDR3 is CATSDLTSGRYNEQFF. CDR3 in DNA: TGTGCCACCAGTGATCTTACTAGCGGGAGATACAATGAGCAGTTCTTC.

This clonotype came up many times. This chain uses TRBV20-1 with TRBJ2-1, with D perhaps assigned TRBD1 or TRBD2 (6 bases each). The V end was cut by 0 bases, the J end by 7 bases, with 28 bases between. This CDR3 is built from 19 residues. Germline V CDR1 and CDR2: DFQATT, SNEGSKA (reference sequence). CDR3 DNA: TGCAGTGCTAGAGATCGGCCCGGGGGCCCTAAGTGGGAGACAAATGAGCAGTTCTTC. Protein: CSARDRPGGPKWETNEQFF.

V is TRBV20-1 and J is TRBJ2-4; 7 bases line up with TRBD1. The CDR3 covers 14 residues. CDR1 DFQATT and CDR2 SNEGSKA come from the germline V gene (reference sequence). Trimming at V came to 5 bases and at J to 6 bases, leaving 10 bases not matched to a gene. CDR3 in amino acids: CSAQSPGGVNIQYF. The DNA of the CDR3 is TGCAGTGCTCAGTCCCCAGGGGGAGTAAACATTCAGTACTTC.

J is TRBJ1-5 and V is TRBV7-2; perhaps TRBD1 as D (6 bases). The V end was cut by 5 bases, the J end by 3 bases, with 14 bases between. In germline, CDR1 is SGHTA, CDR2 FQGNSA. The CDR3 consists of 15 residues. The CDR3 here is CASSQTGGYNQPQHF. In DNA, the CDR3 is TGTGCCAGCAGCCAAACGGGGGGCTACAATCAGCCCCAGCATTTT.

The chain uses TRBV12-3 or TRBV12-4 and TRBJ1-5; D remains ambiguous. V lost 6 bases, J lost 3 bases, and 12 bases lay in between. This CDR3 has 14 amino acids. DNA for the CDR3: TGTGCCAGCAGAGGGCAGGTCCCCAATCAGCCCCAGCATTTT. Translated, it gives CASRGQVPNQPQHF.

This clonotype was counted between two and nine times. The rearrangement uses TRBV20-1 and TRBJ2-3, with TRBD2 identical over 13 bases. The junction had 11 bases not matched to a gene; V was cut back by 6 bases and J by 2 bases. The length of the CDR3 is 17 residues. Germline CDR1 is DFQATT and CDR2 is SNEGSKA (reference sequence). CDR3 in DNA: TGCAGTGCCTTTCTCGTTACTAGCGGGAGGGCCACAGATACGCAGTATTTT. Its protein product is CSAFLVTSGRATDTQYF.

The chain has TRBV25-1 and TRBJ1-2; D is perhaps TRBD1 (5 bases). V was shortened by 6 bases and J by 2 bases, with 19 bases between the two germline ends. This CDR3 is 16 amino acids long. CDR1 is MGHDK and CDR2 is SYGVNS in the germline V gene. The CDR3 loop is CASSHMAEGSNYGYTF. The CDR3 DNA reads as TGTGCCAGCAGCCATATGGCCGAGGGGTCGAACTATGGCTACACCTTC.

The chain is built from TRBV11-3 and TRBJ1-2; 7 bases are a match to TRBD1. The germline CDR1 and CDR2 sequences are SGHNT and YENEEA. After removal of 10 bases from V and 3 bases from J, the junction contained 5 bases not matched to a gene. The CDR3 runs to 12 residues. CDR3 in DNA: TGTGCCACCGATGACAGGGACTATGGCTACACCTTC. Its translation: CATDDRDYGYTF.

This clonotype occurred a few times. The chain uses TRBV7-8 and TRBJ1-5, with D perhaps matching TRBD1 (6 bases). Trimming pared 0 bases from V and 6 bases from J, leaving 15 bases between. The CDR3 has 16 residues. Germline lookup yields CDR1 SGHVS and CDR2 FQNEAQ. CDR3 DNA: TGTGCCAGCAGCTTAGCGAGGGGGGTTGGAGGTCAGCCCCAGCATTTT. It yields the protein CASSLARGVGGQPQHF.

The chain has TRBV7-2 and TRBJ2-7; 7 positions agree with TRBD1. CDR1 and CDR2 (germline): SGHTA, FQGNSA. V was pared by 5 bases and J by 4 bases, with 5 bases of the junction left unmatched. The CDR3 sequence is 13 residues long. The chain's CDR3 is CASSRDRDYEQYF. In nucleotides, the CDR3 is TGTGCCAGCAGCCGCGACAGGGATTACGAGCAGTACTTC.

This clonotype was observed many times. The chain couples TRBV6-6 to TRBJ2-4; 8 bases match TRBD1. Unmatched junction bases numbered 9, after V lost 4 bases and J lost 7 bases. The CDR3 runs 15 residues. CDR1 is MNHNY, CDR2 SVGAGI, per germline (reference sequence). This chain's CDR3 is CASSSMDRVANIQYF. CDR3 DNA sequence: TGTGCCAGCAGTTCCATGGACAGGGTGGCTAACATTCAGTACTTC.

The chain recombines TRBV4-2 with TRBJ2-1; TRBD2 matches 7 bases. The CDR3 consists of 16 residues. Losses at the gene ends were 1 base for V and 5 bases for J; bases not matched to a gene: 8. Germline values: CDR1 LGHNA, CDR2 YNFKEQ. The CDR3 DNA reads TGTGCCAGCAGCCAAGTCGGGCTAGCGGAAAACAATGAGCAGTTCTTC. Its protein product is CASSQVGLAENNEQFF.

This chain links TRBV7-6 with TRBJ2-3; D unclear. V was clipped by 5 bases and J by 1 base, with 16 bases between them. The CDR3 runs 16 residues. Germline V gene data show CDR1 as SGHVS and CDR2 as FNYEAQ. In DNA, the CDR3 is TGTGCCAGCAGCCCGCAAGGCGTAGTTCGCACAGATACGCAGTATTTT. It is translated as CASSPQGVVRTDTQYF.

The chain employs TRBV11-2 and TRBJ2-1; D is uncertain. The germline V gene encodes CDR1 SGHAT and CDR2 FQNNGV. V shed 1 base and J shed 6 bases, with 10 bases lying between them. The CDR3 has 14 amino acids. The CDR3 DNA sequence: TGTGCCAGCAGCTTAGCCAGCGACCTCAATGAGCAGTTCTTC. Translating it yields CASSLASDLNEQFF.

The rearrangement joins TRBV20-1 to TRBJ2-5; TRBD2 agrees at 11 bases. Germline CDR1 DFQATT, CDR2 SNEGSKA (reference sequence). With V trimmed by 5 bases and J by 6 bases, 11 bases remained unmatched. CDR3 size: 15 residues. Here the CDR3 reads CSADIAGGQRKTQYF. For the CDR3, the DNA is TGCAGTGCTGATATAGCGGGAGGGCAACGGAAGACCCAGTACTTC.

This clonotype appeared many times. The chain has TRBV12-3 or TRBV12-4 and TRBJ2-1; no reliable D call. The CDR3 runs to 12 residues. The V gene lost 5 bases and the J gene lost 5 bases, with 7 bases spanning the gap. The CDR3 here is CASSPRDNEQFF. Written as DNA, the CDR3 is TGTGCCAGCAGTCCCCGGGACAATGAGCAGTTCTTC.

The chain carries TRBV2 and TRBJ2-5; TRBD2 matches at 8 bases. The CDR3 is made up of 14 amino acids. Trimming cost V 8 bases and J 4 bases; bases outside gene matches: 9. The germline CDR1 and CDR2 sequences are SNHLY and FYNNEI. Here the CDR3 DNA reads TGTGCCAGCGATAGCGGGGTGACAATAGAGACCCAGTACTTC. This encodes CASDSGVTIETQYF.

The V call is TRBV7-2, the J call TRBJ1-2; D perhaps matches TRBD1 (5 bases). In germline, CDR1 is SGHTA, CDR2 FQGNSA. The germline V and J ends were trimmed by 3 bases and 0 bases, with 8 bases remaining between them. This CDR3 is built from 14 residues. As DNA, the CDR3 is TGTGCCAGCAGCTTGGCGACAGCTAACTATGGCTACACCTTC. It is translated as CASSLATANYGYTF. Supplemented by reference TRBV7-2 and TRBJ1-2, the full variable domain reads GAGVSQSPSNKVTEKGKDVELRCDPISGHTALYWYRQSLGQGLEFLIYFQGNSAPDKSGLPSDRFSAERTGGSVSTLTIQRTQQEDSAVYLCASSLATANYGYTFGSGTRLTVV.

There are many counts of this clonotype. The CDR3 bases are TGTGCCAGCAGGCTTTCGGCAAACACTGAAGCTTTCTTT. Translating gives CASRLSANTEAFF. The chain combines TRBV12-3 or TRBV12-4 with TRBJ1-1; D remains unclear. V lost 6 bases and J lost 2, with 10 bases in between. CDR3 length: 13 residues.

V is TRBV20-1 and J is TRBJ1-2, with 7 bases identical to TRBD1. Trimming removed 0 bases from V and 2 bases from J; junction bases left unmatched: 12. The CDR3 is 17 residues long. CDR1 and CDR2 (germline): DFQATT, SNEGSKA (reference sequence). Here the CDR3 reads CSAREGFGDRPNYGYTF. CDR3 coding DNA: TGCAGTGCTAGAGAGGGGTTTGGGGACAGACCCAACTATGGCTACACCTTC.

J is TRBJ1-1 and V is TRBV20-1; D gene ambiguous. The ends were cut back, 0 bases at V and 3 bases at J, with 8 bases in the middle. The CDR3 covers 13 residues. CDR1 and CDR2 (germline): DFQATT, SNEGSKA (reference sequence). CDR3 nucleotides: TGCAGTGCTAGAGATCCGAGATACACTGAAGCTTTCTTT. Its translation: CSARDPRYTEAFF.

This clonotype was seen a few times. V gene TRBV20-1 combines with J gene TRBJ1-3; 7 bases fit TRBD1. V lost 3 bases, J lost 4 bases, and 3 bases stayed unmatched. The V gene's germline CDR1 is DFQATT and CDR2 SNEGSKA (reference sequence). CDR3 size: 13 residues. CDR3 nucleotides: TGCAGTGCTAGCACAGGGGCGGGAAACACCATATATTTT. Its translation is CSASTGAGNTIYF.